These 12 T cell receptor beta chains came from one sample sequenced in a study of monozygotic twins with inflammatory bowel disease. TCRdb re-called the 5' RACE reads and catalogs CDR3 proteins one per entry, DNA excluded. In all, the sample yields 200,000 to 250,000 distinct CDR3 sequences. The specimen sequenced was blood. These receptors were obtained from a human donor with ulcerative colitis or Crohn's disease, or a healthy co-twin of an affected twin (not recorded which).

V usage is TRBV2 and J usage is TRBJ2-7. CDR3 length: 15 amino acids. Germline V gives CDR1 SNHLY, CDR2 FYNNEI. The CDR3: CASSVAGAGSYEQYF.

The chain joins TRBV20-1 to TRBJ2-1; TCRdb gives TRBD1 as the D gene, but with no DNA this cannot be confirmed. CDR3 length equals 14 residues. Germline CDR1 is DFQATT and CDR2 is SNEGSKA (reference sequence). The CDR3 sequence is CSARKTGGYNEQFF.

This chain links TRBV7-8 with TRBJ1-1; TCRdb selects TRBD1, and the lack of DNA leaves this call unchecked. Germline values: CDR1 SGHVS, CDR2 FQNEAQ. CDR3 length: 16 residues. The CDR3 reads CASSLGLLGASTEAFF.

V usage is TRBV7-9 and J usage is TRBJ2-1. The CDR3 is made up of 15 amino acids. Germline CDR1 and CDR2: SEHNR and FQNEAQ (reference sequence). CDR3 protein: CASSLQPANYNEQFF.

This chain uses TRBV11-1 with TRBJ2-5; TCRdb outputs TRBD2, but without DNA this stays unchecked. This CDR3 contains 19 residues. Per the germline V gene, CDR1 is SGHAT and CDR2 is FQDESV (reference sequence). The CDR3 loop reads CASSLTPGLAGIYQETQYF.

The rearrangement joins TRBV12-3 or TRBV12-4 to TRBJ1-5. This CDR3 is 13 amino acids long. The CDR3 is CASVRGGIQPQHF.

The chain combines TRBV18 with TRBJ2-7; TCRdb picks TRBD1, but there is no DNA to check that call. Looked up from germline, CDR1 is KGHSH and CDR2 is LQKENI. This CDR3 comprises 15 residues. CDR3 in amino acids: CASSPGQVTSYEQYF. Looking up the rest from reference TRBV18 and TRBJ2-7 gives the full variable domain: NAGVMQNPRHLVRRRGQEARLRCSPMKGHSHVYWYRQLPEEGLKFMVYLQKENIIDESGMPKERFSAEFPKEGPSILRIQQVVRGDSAAYFCASSPGQVTSYEQYFGPGTRLTVT.

This chain links TRBV5-1 with TRBJ2-3; checking the TCRdb D call of TRBD1 is not possible without DNA. The CDR3 has 17 amino acids. Per the germline V gene, CDR1 is SGHRS and CDR2 is YFSETQ. This chain's CDR3 is CASSLADMDREADTQYF.

This chain connects TRBV5-1 to TRBJ1-2. This CDR3 is 15 amino acids long. Germline CDR1 is SGHRS and CDR2 is YFSETQ. The CDR3: CASSPTGPKTYGYTF.

The chain has TRBV5-1 and TRBJ1-1; TCRdb's assignment of TRBD1 cannot be checked, as there is no DNA. The CDR3 totals 15 residues. The germline V gene has CDR1 SGHRS and CDR2 YFSETQ. The CDR3 here is CASSAGQRANTEAFF.

V and J are TRBV12-3 or TRBV12-4 and TRBJ1-1. CDR3 length: 16 amino acids. The CDR3 loop is CASSLEYFSKNTEAFF.

The chain recombines TRBV18 with TRBJ2-7; TCRdb picks TRBD1, but there is no DNA to check that call. The CDR3 loop spans 14 amino acids. Germline-derived CDR1 and CDR2 are KGHSH and LQKENI. This CDR3 is CASSPPGQGNEQYF.